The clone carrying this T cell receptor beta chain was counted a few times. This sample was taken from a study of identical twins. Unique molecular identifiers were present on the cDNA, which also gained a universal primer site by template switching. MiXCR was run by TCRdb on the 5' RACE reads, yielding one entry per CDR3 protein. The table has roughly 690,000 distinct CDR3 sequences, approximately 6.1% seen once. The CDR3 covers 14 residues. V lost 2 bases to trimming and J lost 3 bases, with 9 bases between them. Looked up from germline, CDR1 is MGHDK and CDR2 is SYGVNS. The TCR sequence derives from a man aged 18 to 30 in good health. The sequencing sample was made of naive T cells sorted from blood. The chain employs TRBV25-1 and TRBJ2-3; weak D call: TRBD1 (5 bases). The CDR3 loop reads CASSEAGLTDTQYF. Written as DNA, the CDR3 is TGTGCCAGCAGTGAAGCAGGGTTGACAGATACGCAGTATTTT.